This T cell receptor (beta chain) is from a study of blood T cell repertoires in COVID-19. Study-wide background: Material from acute and convalescent COVID-19 was sourced from the United States, Italy and Spain.

Per the original methods: Amplifying reference gene primers gave estimates of nucleated cell counts. Clones were read by immunoSEQ multiplex PCR, and TCRdb kept only the in-frame ones, dropping some. The V and J calls and the clone size are those of that table, but D and trimming were determined from the DNA. Among around 220,000 clones listed, about 84% were seen once. As for this clone: The sample contains more than one DNA sequence encoding this CDR3.

Grouping used clinical history reported by participants in a survey and questionnaire. The CDR3 runs to 14 residues. Germline loops: CDR1 KGHSH, CDR2 LQKENI. The ends lost 2 bases at V and 5 bases at J; junction bases unmatched: 4. Input material: PBMCs or T cells enriched from blood (not recorded which). The gene calls are TRBV18 and TRBJ1-2, with 8 bases identical to TRBD1. The receptor was isolated from a woman in her 40s with acute COVID-19. The CDR3 region has the DNA TGTGCCAGCTCACCATCGGACAGGGCTTATGGCTACACCTTC. It codes for CASSPSDRAYGYTF.